Listed below are T cell receptor beta chains from one sample, sequenced in a study of response to subunit inactivated influenza vaccine. Each CDR3 protein is one row after TCRdb ran MiXCR on the RT-PCR reads. The table shows around 300,000 distinct CDR3 sequences, with around 20% occurring only once. Source: PBMCs from blood, taken about 20 months after vaccination. The receptors come from a man between 45 and 75 years old who received an inactivated influenza vaccine. The CDR3 runs from the conserved cysteine through the conserved F or W. Each record gives: V gene, clone size, D gene, J gene, CDR3 DNA, CDR3 protein. A D gene is named only where the DNA matches it firmly. Part of the rows lack a size; the others show once, few, many or a class for expanded clones.

>TRBV5-5|few|-|TRBJ1-1
TGTGCCAGCAGCTTGAGACATATGAACACTGAAGCTTTCTTT
CASSLRHMNTEAFF
>TRBV6-1|-|TRBD1|TRBJ2-3
TGTGCCAGCAGTGTTCAGGGGGCGCTGGGCACAGATACGCAGTATTTT
CASSVQGALGTDTQYF
>TRBV7-2|few|-|TRBJ2-1
TGTGCCAGCAGCTCACGTCCGACATCGTCCCCCTACAATGAGCAGTTCTTC
CASSSRPTSSPYNEQFF
>TRBV6-1|-|-|TRBJ1-1
TGTGCCAGCACCTCAGGACAAAACACTGAAGCTTTCTTT
CASTSGQNTEAFF
>TRBV7-2|-|-|TRBJ2-7
TGTGCCAGCAGCTTCGCTAGCGAGTACGAGCAGTACTTC
CASSFASEYEQYF
>TRBV24-1|few|-|TRBJ1-1
TGTGCCACCAGTGATGGAGGGAGTAAAGCTTTCTTT
CATSDGGSKAFF
>TRBV12-3/TRBV12-4|few|-|TRBJ2-7
TGTGCCAGCAGTTTTCAGGGGGGCTCCTACGAGCAGTACTTC
CASSFQGGSYEQYF
>TRBV7-9|-|-|TRBJ2-5
TGTGCCAGCGGCTCCCAAGAGACCCAGTACTTC
CASGSQETQYF
>TRBV4-2|-|-|TRBJ2-3
TGTGCCAGCAGCCAGGGGACTCCGGATACGCAGTATTTT
CASSQGTPDTQYF
>TRBV6-2/TRBV6-3|-|-|TRBJ2-2
TGTGCCAGCAGTTACAGAAGGATCAACACCGGGGAGCTGTTTTTT
CASSYRRINTGELFF
>TRBV20-1|many|-|TRBJ1-1
TGCAGTGCTAGAGATTTAATGCGGGGTGAAGCTTTCTTT
CSARDLMRGEAFF
>TRBV5-1|many|-|TRBJ1-1
TGCGCCAGCAGCTTGGCCTTATCGGCAGGCGGTTTTAGCTTT
CASSLALSAGGFSF
>TRBV2|few|TRBD2|TRBJ2-1
TGTGCCAGCAGAGCGGGACTAGCGGACTTCGGGGGGAAGTTCTTC
CASRAGLADFGGKFF
>TRBV4-1|few|TRBD1|TRBJ2-7
TGCGCCAGCAGCCAAGTTTCGGGACAGGCCTCCTACGAGCAGTACTTC
CASSQVSGQASYEQYF
>TRBV7-9|-|TRBD1|TRBJ1-6
TGTGCCAGCAGCTTAGGACAGGGAGAGAATAATTCACCCCTCCACTTT
CASSLGQGENNSPLHF
>TRBV5-1|-|-|TRBJ1-3
TGCGCCAGCAGCAGCGGGGACTCTGGAAACACCATATATTTT
CASSSGDSGNTIYF
>TRBV7-8|many|-|TRBJ1-1
TGTGCCAGCAGCTTAGTTCCCGGATACACTGAAGCTTTCTTT
CASSLVPGYTEAFF
>TRBV20-1|few|-|TRBJ2-3
TGCAGTGCTAGAGATGGTGCTAGCGGCACAGATACGCAGTATTTT
CSARDGASGTDTQYF
>TRBV5-1|few|TRBD2|TRBJ2-6
TGCGCCAGCAGCTTGGTACTAGCGGGAGCTGGGGCCAACGTCCTGACTTTC
CASSLVLAGAGANVLTF
>TRBV10-3|many|-|TRBJ1-2
TGTGCCATCAGTGCCTTGGATTTGGCCTATGGCTACACCTTC
CAISALDLAYGYTF
>TRBV7-2|-|TRBD2|TRBJ2-3
TGTGCCAGCAGCTTAACCGGGACTAGCTTTCCAGATACGCAGTATTTT
CASSLTGTSFPDTQYF